Shown below are 11 T cell receptor beta chains from a single sample sequenced in a study of cytomegalovirus exposure and HLA in healthy donors. Primers included in the PCR were 60 Vbeta and 13 Jbeta primers. Method: immunoSEQ multiplex PCR; TCRdb's copy keeps in-frame clones and lacks some. The top ten hold about 1% of the sample, which has about 160,000 clones, approximately 81% seen once. The sequencing sample was made of PBMCs. These receptors were collected from a man between 25 and 39 years old in good health and CMV-seronegative.

The V call is TRBV7-2, the J call TRBJ2-7; 13 nucleotides align to TRBD2. The V segment lost 3 bases and the J segment 5 bases; nucleotides outside the gene matches: 4. There are 15 residues in the CDR3. Germline V gene lookup returns CDR1 SGHTA and CDR2 FQGNSA. The CDR3 sequence: CASSFKLAGGHEQYF. The CDR3 nucleotides read TGTGCCAGCAGCTTTAAACTAGCGGGGGGGCACGAGCAGTACTTC.

This chain connects TRBV7-8 to TRBJ2-5, with 7 bases fitting TRBD1. V shed 4 bases and J 5 bases; nucleotides not matched to a gene: 19. The CDR3 covers 18 residues. CDR1 is SGHVS and CDR2 is FQNEAQ in the germline V gene. This CDR3 is CASSSEQGLGIYGETQYF. In DNA, the CDR3 is TGTGCCAGCAGCTCAGAACAGGGGCTGGGGATTTATGGGGAGACCCAGTACTTC.

This clone showed up just once. The CDR3 reads CASSPRRGGRAGETQYF. The CDR3 DNA sequence: TGTGCCAGTAGTCCACGGAGGGGCGGGAGGGCCGGGGAGACCCAGTACTTC. The chain carries TRBV19 and TRBJ2-5, with TRBD2 matching over 9 bases. Per germline, CDR1 LNHDA and CDR2 SQIVND (reference sequence). Germline trimming cut 5 bases from V and 5 bases from J; bases unmatched to any gene: 15. This CDR3 contains 17 residues.

The CDR3 DNA reads as TGCGCCAGCAGACAGGGAATTCGTAGCAATCAGCCCCAGCATTTT. It translates to CASRQGIRSNQPQHF. This chain links TRBV5-1 with TRBJ1-5; possible D gene TRBD1, 6 bases. The CDR3 is 15 residues long. V was shortened by 5 bases and J by 0 bases, with 12 bases between the two germline ends. Germline loops: CDR1 SGHRS, CDR2 YFSETQ.

This chain links TRBV7-9 with TRBJ2-3, with TRBD2 matching over 13 bases. This CDR3 spans 15 amino acids. Per germline, CDR1 SEHNR and CDR2 FQNEAQ (reference sequence). The trim removed 5 bases at V and 5 bases at J, leaving 4 bases unmatched. The CDR3 sequence: CASSLGLAGEDTQYF. The CDR3 DNA is TGTGCCAGCAGCCTCGGACTAGCGGGAGAAGATACGCAGTATTTT. Complete variable domain (other parts from reference TRBV7-9 and TRBJ2-3): DTGVSQNPRHKITKRGQNVTFRCDPISEHNRLYWYRQTLGQGPEFLTYFQNEAQLEKSRLLSDRFSAERPKGSFSTLEIQRTEQGDSAMYLCASSLGLAGEDTQYFGPGTRLTVL.

The gene calls are TRBV5-1 and TRBJ2-7; 12 positions agree with TRBD1. The germline gives CDR1 SGHRS, CDR2 YFSETQ. V gave up 4 bases and J gave up 6 bases; unmatched junction bases: 14. This CDR3 contains 17 residues. For the CDR3, the DNA is TGCGCCAGCAGCCGACATGTACTGGGACAGGGGGCGGGCGAGCAGTACTTC. As protein: CASSRHVLGQGAGEQYF.

The chain employs TRBV2 and TRBJ2-5, with 13 bases identical to TRBD2. The CDR3 loop spans 17 amino acids. Germline values: CDR1 SNHLY, CDR2 FYNNEI. Trimming removed 7 bases from V and 11 bases from J; junction bases left unmatched: 19. This CDR3 reads CASKTNPRTSGSNEQYF. The CDR3 coding sequence is TGTGCCAGCAAGACCAACCCGAGGACTAGCGGGAGTAATGAGCAGTACTTC.

The chain has TRBV5-1 and TRBJ2-1; 9 bases are shared with TRBD1. This CDR3 region has 14 residues. V lost 2 bases to trimming and J lost 7 bases; unmatched junction nucleotides: 4. CDR1 is SGHRS, CDR2 YFSETQ, per germline. The CDR3: CASSLSGTGNEQFF. As DNA, the CDR3 is TGCGCCAGCAGCTTATCCGGGACAGGGAATGAGCAGTTCTTC. The full variable domain, in which reference TRBV5-1 and TRBJ2-1 provide the parts outside the CDR3, is KAGVTQTPRYLIKTRGQQVTLSCSPISGHRSVSWYQQTPGQGLQFLFEYFSETQRNKGNFPGRFSGRQFSNSRSEMNVSTLELGDSALYLCASSLSGTGNEQFFGPGTRLTVL.

CDR3 sequence (DNA): TGCACCTCCGCTAGGGCGGGAGCTTACAATGAGCAGTTCTTC. Its protein is CTSARAGAYNEQFF. The rearrangement uses TRBV29-1 and TRBJ2-1, with 7 nucleotides matching TRBD2. CDR1 is SQVTM and CDR2 is ANQGSEA in the germline V gene. The CDR3 is 14 residues long.

This sequence joins TRBV20-1 and TRBJ1-2; 7 positions agree with TRBD1. CDR1 is DFQATT, CDR2 SNEGSKA, per germline (reference sequence). The CDR3 consists of 11 residues. The CDR3 here is CSGTGDNGYTF. The CDR3 region has the DNA TGCAGCGGTACAGGGGACAATGGCTACACCTTC.

The chain combines TRBV10-3 with TRBJ2-5; D is possibly TRBD2 (5 bases). Trimming left V 0 bases short and J 7 bases short, with 9 bases between. Germline V lookup: CDR1 ENHRY, CDR2 SYGVKD. This CDR3 is built from 13 residues. DNA of the CDR3: TGTGCCATCAGTGAGTCTAGGGAGACGACCCAGTACTTC. It yields the protein CAISESRETTQYF.